This passage covers 23 T cell receptor beta chains from one sample sequenced in a study of identical twins. Each CDR3 protein is one row after TCRdb ran MiXCR on the 5' RACE reads. The data contain 1.5 million to 2 million distinct CDR3 sequences, less than 40% of them seen just once; the ten biggest clones take up more than 0.25%. Sequencing used cord blood. The receptors originated from a newborn girl in good health.

The J gene is TRBJ2-7, the V gene TRBV7-9; possible D gene TRBD2, 5 bases. The CDR3 has 14 amino acids. Trimming left V 4 bases short and J 2 bases short, with 12 bases between. Germline CDR1 SEHNR, CDR2 FQNEAQ (reference sequence). In DNA form, the CDR3 reads TGTGCCAGCAGCTCGAGAGCGGAGACCTACGAGCAGTACTTC. It translates to CASSSRAETYEQYF.

The gene calls are TRBV6-1 and TRBJ2-7, with TRBD2 matching 7 bases. The V and J ends lost 5 bases and 5 bases, in that order; junction bases with no gene match: 9. The length of the CDR3 is 14 residues. The germline gives CDR1 MNHNS, CDR2 SASEGT. CDR3 region: CASSSRDYGHEQYF. CDR3 in DNA: TGTGCCAGCAGTTCCCGGGACTACGGCCACGAGCAGTACTTC.

This chain joins TRBV10-3 and TRBJ1-1; D gene ambiguous. Germline V gives CDR1 ENHRY, CDR2 SYGVKD. CDR3 length: 13 amino acids. The V and J ends lost 5 bases and 3 bases respectively, with 10 bases between them. The CDR3 is CAISRRVDTEAFF. CDR3 nucleotide sequence: TGTGCCATCAGTAGAAGGGTGGACACTGAAGCTTTCTTT.

A few counts support this clonotype. V usage is TRBV3-1 and J usage is TRBJ2-3; 8 bases fit TRBD2. V lost 0 bases, J lost 5 bases, and 7 bases stayed unmatched. Germline V gene sequence: CDR1 LGHDT, CDR2 YNNKEL (reference sequence). The CDR3 is made up of 16 amino acids. The CDR3 spells CASSQDYGREVDTQYF. The CDR3 DNA reads as TGTGCCAGCAGCCAAGATTACGGGCGGGAGGTAGATACGCAGTATTTT.

The V and J genes are TRBV25-1 and TRBJ2-1; D may be TRBD2 (6 bases). V lost 2 bases and J lost 14, with 13 bases in between. Germline CDR1 reads MGHDK; CDR2 reads SYGVNS. CDR3 length equals 12 residues. CDR3: CASSERGFPKFF. Written as DNA, the CDR3 is TGTGCCAGCAGTGAACGGGGGTTCCCTAAGTTCTTC.

The chain employs TRBV5-1 and TRBJ1-1; a possible D gene is TRBD1 (5 bases). This CDR3 contains 13 residues. Germline V gives CDR1 SGHRS, CDR2 YFSETQ. V lost 6 bases to trimming and J lost 1 base, with 10 bases between them. The CDR3 is CASTVDTNTEAFF. In nucleotides, the CDR3 is TGCGCCAGCACGGTGGACACGAACACTGAAGCTTTCTTT.

This chain links TRBV6-6 with TRBJ2-1; D gene ambiguous. Trimming removed 2 bases from V and 6 bases from J, with 14 bases in between. This CDR3 is built from 15 residues. CDR1 is MNHNY and CDR2 is SVGAGI in the germline V gene (reference sequence). The CDR3 reads CASSYEAVGVNEQFF. For the CDR3, the DNA is TGTGCCAGCAGTTACGAAGCTGTGGGCGTCAATGAGCAGTTCTTC.

This chain uses TRBV5-1 with TRBJ2-5; D unclear. Looked up from germline, CDR1 is SGHRS and CDR2 is YFSETQ. Deletions cut 0 bases from V and 0 bases from J, with 9 bases between. The CDR3 runs to 15 residues. The CDR3 spells CASSLAAAYQETQYF. Written as DNA, the CDR3 is TGCGCCAGCAGCTTGGCCGCAGCGTACCAAGAGACCCAGTACTTC.

V usage is TRBV12-3 or TRBV12-4 and J usage is TRBJ2-7; 9 positions agree with TRBD2. With 4 bases clipped from V and 4 bases from J, the junction kept 11 bases outside the gene matches. The CDR3 loop spans 16 amino acids. CDR3 sequence (DNA): TGTGCCAGCAGTTCGGGTAGCGGGAGTTTTTGGTACGAGCAGTACTTC. It translates to CASSSGSGSFWYEQYF.

This clonotype was counted a few times. The chain recombines TRBV12-3 or TRBV12-4 with TRBJ2-3; 7 positions match TRBD2. J was trimmed by 4 bases and V by 6 bases; bases with no gene match: 10. This CDR3 spans 15 amino acids. This chain's CDR3 is CASSQFAGESDTQYF. Written as DNA, the CDR3 is TGTGCCAGCAGCCAGTTCGCGGGAGAATCAGATACGCAGTATTTT.

V usage is TRBV3-1 and J usage is TRBJ2-2, with 7 bases identical to TRBD1. Germline values: CDR1 LGHDT, CDR2 YNNKEL (reference sequence). With V trimmed by 3 bases and J by 0 bases, 1 base remained unmatched. CDR3 length: 15 amino acids. CDR3 residues: CASSQGQTNTGELFF. In DNA form, the CDR3 reads TGTGCCAGCAGCCAGGGACAGACGAACACCGGGGAGCTGTTTTTT.

This clonotype was seen repeatedly, ten times or more. The gene calls are TRBV4-1 and TRBJ2-1, with D perhaps matching TRBD1 (5 bases). The CDR3 sequence is 13 residues long. V dropped 5 bases and J dropped 4 bases, with 9 bases sitting between them. Germline V gene sequence: CDR1 MGHRA, CDR2 YSYEKL. The CDR3, as DNA: TGCGCCAGCAGCTTTCGACAGTACAATGAGCAGTTCTTC. Translation: CASSFRQYNEQFF.

Only a few counts were recorded for this clonotype. This rearrangement joins TRBV5-1 to TRBJ1-5; perhaps TRBD1 as D (6 bases). With 1 base removed from V and 5 bases from J, the gap between germline ends came to 10 bases. CDR1 is SGHRS and CDR2 is YFSETQ in the germline V gene. The CDR3 contains 14 residues. The CDR3 nucleotides are TGCGCCAGCAGCTTGAGGGCAGGGGATCAGCCCCAGCATTTT. Amino acid sequence: CASSLRAGDQPQHF.

There are a few counts of this clonotype. The chain recombines TRBV12-3 or TRBV12-4 with TRBJ2-7; D is possibly TRBD2 (5 bases). The length of the CDR3 is 13 residues. V gave up 6 bases and J gave up 5 bases, with 14 bases separating them. CDR3 DNA: TGTGCCAGCAGCCCTCCCGGGGTCCACGAGCAGTACTTC. It is translated as CASSPPGVHEQYF.

V and J are TRBV7-8 and TRBJ1-4; TRBD1 agrees at 7 bases. The CDR3 loop spans 15 amino acids. Looked up from germline, CDR1 is SGHVS and CDR2 is FQNEAQ. After removal of 2 bases from V and 7 bases from J, the junction contained 7 bases not matched to a gene. The CDR3 is CASSLIPGGREKLFF. For the CDR3, the DNA is TGTGCCAGCAGCTTAATTCCAGGGGGGCGTGAAAAACTGTTTTTT. The variable domain in full, completed from reference TRBV7-8 and TRBJ1-4, reads GAGVSQSPRYKVAKRGQDVALRCDPISGHVSLFWYQQALGQGPEFLTYFQNEAQLDKSGLPSDRFFAERPEGSVSTLKIQRTQQEDSAVYLCASSLIPGGREKLFFGSGTQLSVL.

This clonotype came up a few times. The chain couples TRBV4-2 to TRBJ1-1; D remains ambiguous. V lost 1 base and J lost 0, with 12 bases in between. Germline CDR1 reads LGHNA; CDR2 reads YNFKEQ. There are 16 residues in the CDR3. The CDR3 loop is CASSQVSLSMNTEAFF. The CDR3 nucleotides read TGTGCCAGCAGCCAAGTTTCCCTTTCGATGAACACTGAAGCTTTCTTT.

This clonotype appeared a few times. The V call is TRBV10-3, the J call TRBJ1-1, with TRBD1 matching over 8 bases. Looked up from germline, CDR1 is ENHRY and CDR2 is SYGVKD. The CDR3 loop spans 14 amino acids. Losses at the gene ends were 6 bases for V and 4 bases for J; bases not matched to a gene: 7. CDR3 region: CAIRRQGRTTEAFF. CDR3 DNA: TGTGCCATCAGGCGACAGGGGAGGACCACTGAAGCTTTCTTT.

This rearrangement joins TRBV28 to TRBJ1-1; TRBD1 aligns across 9 bases. V shed 11 bases and J 6 bases; nucleotides not matched to a gene: 13. This CDR3 spans 14 amino acids. The germline V gene has CDR1 MDHEN and CDR2 SYDVKM. This CDR3 is CAADVGTGLSEAFF. CDR3 coding DNA: TGTGCCGCCGACGTGGGGACAGGGTTATCTGAAGCTTTCTTT.

This clonotype was seen a few times. CDR3 in DNA: TGTGCCAGCAGCTACGGGACAGGGATTCAGCCCCAGCATTTT. As protein: CASSYGTGIQPQHF. This rearrangement joins TRBV13 to TRBJ1-5, with 9 positions matching TRBD1. This CDR3 has 14 amino acids. J lost 6 bases, V lost 4 bases, and 4 bases had no gene match. CDR1 PRHDT and CDR2 FYEKMQ come from the germline V gene (reference sequence).

The chain carries TRBV20-1 and TRBJ1-2, with TRBD1 matching over 7 bases. The germline CDR1 and CDR2 sequences are DFQATT and SNEGSKA (reference sequence). The CDR3 sequence is 17 residues long. J was trimmed by 0 bases and V by 3 bases; bases with no gene match: 13. CDR3 region: CSASRWEGTVTNYGYTF. For the CDR3, the DNA is TGCAGTGCTAGTCGCTGGGAGGGGACAGTTACTAACTATGGCTACACCTTC.

V and J are TRBV14 and TRBJ1-4; D is unresolved. The CDR3 is 14 amino acids. V lost 1 base to trimming and J lost 2 bases, with 5 bases between them. The germline gives CDR1 SGHDN, CDR2 FVKESK. CDR3 nucleotides: TGTGCCAGCAGCCAAGCCTGGACTAATGAAAAACTGTTTTTT. The encoded protein is CASSQAWTNEKLFF.

Only a few counts were recorded for this clonotype. The chain recombines TRBV27 with TRBJ2-1, with 15 nucleotides matching TRBD2. This CDR3 spans 18 amino acids. Germline CDR1 reads MNHEY; CDR2 reads SMNVEV (reference sequence). The trim removed 4 bases at V and 7 bases at J, leaving 11 bases unmatched. DNA for the CDR3: TGTGCCAGCAGTTGGATAGGACTAGCGGGAGGGCCGGGGAATGAGCAGTTCTTC. It is translated as CASSWIGLAGGPGNEQFF.

This clonotype was counted between two and nine times. The rearrangement uses TRBV20-1 and TRBJ2-2; D call uncertain. Trimming took off 0 bases at V and 6 bases at J, with 8 bases between the two ends. The V gene's germline CDR1 is DFQATT and CDR2 SNEGSKA (reference sequence). The length of the CDR3 is 13 residues. The CDR3 spells CSARDGLPGELFF. The CDR3 nucleotides are TGCAGTGCTAGAGATGGGCTACCCGGGGAGCTGTTTTTT.